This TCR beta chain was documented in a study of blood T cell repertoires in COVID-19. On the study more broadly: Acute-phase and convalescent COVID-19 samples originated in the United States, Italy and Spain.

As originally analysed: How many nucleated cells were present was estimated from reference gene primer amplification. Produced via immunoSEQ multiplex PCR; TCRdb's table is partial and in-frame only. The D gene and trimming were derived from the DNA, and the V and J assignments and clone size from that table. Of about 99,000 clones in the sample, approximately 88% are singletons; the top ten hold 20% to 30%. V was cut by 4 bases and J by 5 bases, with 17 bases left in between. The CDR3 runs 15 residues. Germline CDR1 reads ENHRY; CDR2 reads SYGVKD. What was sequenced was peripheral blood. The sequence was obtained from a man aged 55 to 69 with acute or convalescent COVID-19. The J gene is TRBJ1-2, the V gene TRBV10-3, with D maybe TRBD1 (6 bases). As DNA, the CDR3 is TGTGCCATCAGTGGGGGGGGCTCCGTCGGATATGGCTACACCTTC. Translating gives CAISGGGSVGYGYTF.